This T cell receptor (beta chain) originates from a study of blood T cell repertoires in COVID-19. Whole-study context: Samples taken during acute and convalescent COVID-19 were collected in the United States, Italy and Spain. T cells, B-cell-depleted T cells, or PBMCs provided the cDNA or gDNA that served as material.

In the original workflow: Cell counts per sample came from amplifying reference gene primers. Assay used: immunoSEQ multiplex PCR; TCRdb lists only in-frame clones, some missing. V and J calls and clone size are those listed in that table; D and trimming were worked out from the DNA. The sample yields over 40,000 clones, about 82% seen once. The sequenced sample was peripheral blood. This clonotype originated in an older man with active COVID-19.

DNA of the CDR3: TGTGCCAGCTCACCGGACAGCAACCAAGAGACCCAGTACTTC. Its translation is CASSPDSNQETQYF. The V and J genes are TRBV18 and TRBJ2-5, with D possibly TRBD1 on 6 matching bases. Germline lookup yields CDR1 KGHSH and CDR2 LQKENI. V lost 3 bases to trimming and J lost 0 bases, with 8 bases between them. The CDR3 is made up of 14 amino acids.